This is a list of T cell receptor beta chains from one sample in a study of T cells in localized non-small cell lung cancer. Only in-frame clones appear in the TCRdb table, and some are missing; sequencing was by immunoSEQ multiplex PCR. The repertoire consists of fewer than 30,000 clones, with approximately 83% occurring once and the leading ten covering about 5.3%. This material consisted of peripheral blood mononuclear cells, taken before any cancer treatment. These receptors came from a man aged 40 to 70 with stage III lung adenocarcinoma. CDR3s include the opening cysteine and the closing phenylalanine or tryptophan. Fields, in order: CDR3 DNA, CDR3 protein, J gene, V gene, clone size, D gene. The D gene is left open where the match is weak. For some rows the clone size is stated as once, few or many, or as a class when expanded; others skip it.

CDR3nt: TGTGCCAGCAGTGAACAGGGCAGTTATGGCTACACCTTC
CDR3aa: CASSEQGSYGYTF
j_gene: TRBJ1-2
v_gene: TRBV6-4
abundance: .
d_gene: .

CDR3nt: TGCGCCAGCAGCCTCCTGGGGACAGGGGGTATGGATACGCAGTATTTT
CDR3aa: CASSLLGTGGMDTQYF
j_gene: TRBJ2-3
v_gene: TRBV4-1
abundance: few
d_gene: TRBD1

CDR3nt: TGTGCCAGCAGCCCCCCACCCCACAATGAGCAGTTCTTC
CDR3aa: CASSPPPHNEQFF
j_gene: TRBJ2-1
v_gene: TRBV7-2
abundance: .
d_gene: .

CDR3nt: TGTGCCAGCTCCCTCGGTGTGAACACTGAAGCTTTCTTT
CDR3aa: CASSLGVNTEAFF
j_gene: TRBJ1-1
v_gene: TRBV18
abundance: .
d_gene: .

CDR3nt: TGTGCCAGCTCCAGGGCGGCCTCCTACAATGAGCAGTTCTTC
CDR3aa: CASSRAASYNEQFF
j_gene: TRBJ2-1
v_gene: TRBV9
abundance: .
d_gene: .

CDR3nt: TGTGCCAGCTCACTGGAGGGGAGCCAGCCCCAGCATTTT
CDR3aa: CASSLEGSQPQHF
j_gene: TRBJ1-5
v_gene: TRBV18
abundance: few
d_gene: .

CDR3nt: TGTGCCAGCAGCCAGGGAGAGGGGGATACGCAGTATTTT
CDR3aa: CASSQGEGDTQYF
j_gene: TRBJ2-3
v_gene: TRBV6-6
abundance: few
d_gene: .

CDR3nt: TGCAGGGGGGACACTGAAGCTTTCTTT
CDR3aa: CRGDTEAFF
j_gene: TRBJ1-1
v_gene: TRBV20-1
abundance: .
d_gene: .

CDR3nt: TGTGCCAAACGCCGGGCCTGGGGGGACAATGAGCAGTTCTTC
CDR3aa: CAKRRAWGDNEQFF
j_gene: TRBJ2-1
v_gene: TRBV28
abundance: .
d_gene: .

CDR3nt: TGTGCCATCAGTGTAGGGGGAGGGGAGACCCAGTACTTC
CDR3aa: CAISVGGGETQYF
j_gene: TRBJ2-5
v_gene: TRBV10-3
abundance: .
d_gene: .

CDR3nt: TGTGCCAGCGGTGGGGGGAGTTCCTATAATTCACCCCTCCACTTT
CDR3aa: CASGGGSSYNSPLHF
j_gene: TRBJ1-6
v_gene: TRBV28
abundance: .
d_gene: .

CDR3nt: TGTGCCTGGATGGGGTCGGGAGAAAAACTGTTTTTT
CDR3aa: CAWMGSGEKLFF
j_gene: TRBJ1-4
v_gene: TRBV30
abundance: .
d_gene: .

CDR3nt: TGTGCCAGCAGCAAAGACAGGACAGGGGCCACCGGGGAGCTGTTTTTT
CDR3aa: CASSKDRTGATGELFF
j_gene: TRBJ2-2
v_gene: TRBV21-1
abundance: .
d_gene: .

CDR3nt: TGTGCCAGCTCGGAAGGGGGATCTGGGGCCAACGTCCTGACTTTC
CDR3aa: CASSEGGSGANVLTF
j_gene: TRBJ2-6
v_gene: TRBV18
abundance: .
d_gene: .

CDR3nt: TGTGCCAGCAGGGCCGTTGGGACAGGGAAACTGTTTTTT
CDR3aa: CASRAVGTGKLFF
j_gene: TRBJ2-2
v_gene: TRBV5-6
abundance: .
d_gene: TRBD1

CDR3nt: TGTGCCAGCAGTTTAAACGCTCCGTTTCAGTACTTC
CDR3aa: CASSLNAPFQYF
j_gene: TRBJ2-4
v_gene: TRBV2
abundance: .
d_gene: .

CDR3nt: TGCGCCAGCAGTCAGATCTTAGCACAGACAAACGGGCCGGGACAGCCCCAGCATTTT
CDR3aa: CASSQILAQTNGPGQPQHF
j_gene: TRBJ1-5
v_gene: TRBV23-1
abundance: once
d_gene: .

CDR3nt: TGTGCCAGCGGAGTTCAGGCGGCGATGAACACTGAAGCTTTCTTT
CDR3aa: CASGVQAAMNTEAFF
j_gene: TRBJ1-1
v_gene: TRBV6-1
abundance: .
d_gene: .

CDR3nt: TGTGCCAGCAGGCGGGAGTACGAGCAGTACTTC
CDR3aa: CASRREYEQYF
j_gene: TRBJ2-7
v_gene: TRBV6-6
abundance: once
d_gene: TRBD2

CDR3nt: TGTGCCAGCAGCTCATACAGGGTGAGATCACCCCTCCACTTT
CDR3aa: CASSSYRVRSPLHF
j_gene: TRBJ1-6
v_gene: TRBV7-2
abundance: few
d_gene: .

CDR3nt: TGTGCCAGCAGTTGGGACAACATGGGATCCTACGAGCAGTACTTC
CDR3aa: CASSWDNMGSYEQYF
j_gene: TRBJ2-7
v_gene: TRBV27
abundance: .
d_gene: .

CDR3nt: TGTGCCAGCAGTGAGCTGGGGCCCGGGGAGCTGTTTTTT
CDR3aa: CASSELGPGELFF
j_gene: TRBJ2-2
v_gene: TRBV2
abundance: .
d_gene: .

CDR3nt: TGTGCCAGCAGACGCACAGGGTTGGATGAAGCTTTCTTT
CDR3aa: CASRRTGLDEAFF
j_gene: TRBJ1-1
v_gene: TRBV6-5
abundance: once
d_gene: .

CDR3nt: TGTGCCAGCAGCTTAGACGGCGGCCCCTACAATGAGCAGTTCTTC
CDR3aa: CASSLDGGPYNEQFF
j_gene: TRBJ2-1
v_gene: TRBV7-9
abundance: .
d_gene: .

CDR3nt: TGTGCCTGGTCTTTACAGGGGGCGAATATCGAAGCTTTCTTT
CDR3aa: CAWSLQGANIEAFF
j_gene: TRBJ1-1
v_gene: TRBV30
abundance: .
d_gene: TRBD1

CDR3nt: TGTGCCAGCTCACCTGCACTTGGGGACACTGAAGCTTTCTTT
CDR3aa: CASSPALGDTEAFF
j_gene: TRBJ1-1
v_gene: TRBV18
abundance: .
d_gene: .

CDR3nt: TGCAGCGTGGGAGGCGATCAGCCCCAGCATTTT
CDR3aa: CSVGGDQPQHF
j_gene: TRBJ1-5
v_gene: TRBV29-1
abundance: .
d_gene: .

CDR3nt: TGCGCCAGCAGCTTGGTGGTTTTCGATCAGGGTACCAACGTCCTGACTTTC
CDR3aa: CASSLVVFDQGTNVLTF
j_gene: TRBJ2-6
v_gene: TRBV5-1
abundance: few
d_gene: .

CDR3nt: TGTGCCAGCAGCTTAACAGGAAACAATGAGCAGTTCTTC
CDR3aa: CASSLTGNNEQFF
j_gene: TRBJ2-1
v_gene: TRBV7-9
abundance: .
d_gene: .

CDR3nt: TGTGCCAGTAGTCATCAGGGGGCTAACTATGGCTACACCTTC
CDR3aa: CASSHQGANYGYTF
j_gene: TRBJ1-2
v_gene: TRBV19
abundance: .
d_gene: TRBD1

CDR3nt: TGCGCCAGCAGCTTGTACCCCACTAGCGGGGGTCACAATGAGCAGTTCTTC
CDR3aa: CASSLYPTSGGHNEQFF
j_gene: TRBJ2-1
v_gene: TRBV5-1
abundance: few
d_gene: TRBD2

CDR3nt: TGTGCCAGCAATGGACAGGGGGCCTTCTATGGCTACACCTTC
CDR3aa: CASNGQGAFYGYTF
j_gene: TRBJ1-2
v_gene: TRBV2
abundance: .
d_gene: TRBD1

CDR3nt: TGCGCCAGCAGCCTTGGCGGGGAAGGCAATCAGCCCCAGCATTTT
CDR3aa: CASSLGGEGNQPQHF
j_gene: TRBJ1-5
v_gene: TRBV5-1
abundance: .
d_gene: .

CDR3nt: TGTGCCAGTAATGCGGGGCGTACCTACGAGCAGTACTTC
CDR3aa: CASNAGRTYEQYF
j_gene: TRBJ2-7
v_gene: TRBV19
abundance: .
d_gene: .

CDR3nt: TGTGCCAGCAGCTCTAGCGGGGGGGCATGGGAGACCCAGTACTTC
CDR3aa: CASSSSGGAWETQYF
j_gene: TRBJ2-5
v_gene: TRBV5-6
abundance: .
d_gene: TRBD2

CDR3nt: TGCGCCAGCAGCCCGGGGTTACAGAAGAGTGAAAAACTGTTTTTT
CDR3aa: CASSPGLQKSEKLFF
j_gene: TRBJ1-4
v_gene: TRBV5-1
abundance: .
d_gene: .

CDR3nt: TGTGCCAGCAGCGTGGGACCCGGGACGGGTAATGAAAAACTGTTTTTT
CDR3aa: CASSVGPGTGNEKLFF
j_gene: TRBJ1-4
v_gene: TRBV5-5
abundance: few
d_gene: .

CDR3nt: TGTGCCAGTTGCCGGGACAGGGGAAATTCACCCCTCCACTTT
CDR3aa: CASCRDRGNSPLHF
j_gene: TRBJ1-6
v_gene: TRBV6-1
abundance: .
d_gene: TRBD1

CDR3nt: TGTGCCAGTAGTCGGGACAGGGGCGCTGCCGAGCAGTACTTC
CDR3aa: CASSRDRGAAEQYF
j_gene: TRBJ2-7
v_gene: TRBV19
abundance: .
d_gene: TRBD1

CDR3nt: TGTGCCAGCAGTCTCAACCCCACAACTAATGAAAAACTGTTTTTT
CDR3aa: CASSLNPTTNEKLFF
j_gene: TRBJ1-4
v_gene: TRBV6-1
abundance: .
d_gene: .

CDR3nt: TGCGCCAGCTCCCCCGGGGGGCTCTCCTACAATGAGCAGTTCTTC
CDR3aa: CASSPGGLSYNEQFF
j_gene: TRBJ2-1
v_gene: TRBV10-2
abundance: .
d_gene: .

CDR3nt: TGCGCCAGCAGCTGGGGAGGGGACACCCTGAACACTGAAGCTTTCTTT
CDR3aa: CASSWGGDTLNTEAFF
j_gene: TRBJ1-1
v_gene: TRBV5-1
abundance: .
d_gene: .

CDR3nt: TGTGCCAGCAGCTTCTGGGGACACTCCACAGATACGCAGTATTTT
CDR3aa: CASSFWGHSTDTQYF
j_gene: TRBJ2-3
v_gene: TRBV11-2
abundance: .
d_gene: .

CDR3nt: TGTGCCAGCAGTGAAGCGCACGGGTGGAGGCTCTCTGGAAACACCATATATTTT
CDR3aa: CASSEAHGWRLSGNTIYF
j_gene: TRBJ1-3
v_gene: TRBV6-1
abundance: once
d_gene: .

CDR3nt: TGCGCCAGCAGCCAAGAGGGATCTAGCGGGGAGGTATCCAAAAACATTCAGTACTTC
CDR3aa: CASSQEGSSGEVSKNIQYF
j_gene: TRBJ2-4
v_gene: TRBV4-1
abundance: .
d_gene: TRBD2

CDR3nt: TGTGCCAGCAGAACGACAGGGAACACCGGGGAGCTGTTTTTT
CDR3aa: CASRTTGNTGELFF
j_gene: TRBJ2-2
v_gene: TRBV7-6
abundance: .
d_gene: .

CDR3nt: TGTGCCAGCAGATCCTCCTCCTCCCCCCAGCATTTT
CDR3aa: CASRSSSSPQHF
j_gene: TRBJ1-5
v_gene: TRBV28
abundance: .
d_gene: .

CDR3nt: TGCGCCAGCAGCCGTGCTCCAGGGTACGACACTGAAGCTTTCTTT
CDR3aa: CASSRAPGYDTEAFF
j_gene: TRBJ1-1
v_gene: TRBV5-1
abundance: once
d_gene: .